The T cell receptor (beta chain) described here comes from a study of PD-1 blockade in classical Hodgkin lymphoma. Study findings and constraints: Repertoire difference causes, possibly disease activity or prior therapy, remain undefined.

The CDR3 covers 16 residues. Germline assignment: CDR1 MNHNS and CDR2 SASEGT. The V end was cut by 2 bases, the J end by 4 bases, with 14 bases between. All patients experienced relapse after autologous stem cell transplantation, and brentuximab vedotin exposure was variable. This clone was observed a handful of times. Its antigen remains unidentified. The data were produced by immunoSEQ multiplex PCR, yet TCRdb's version contains in-frame clones alone and is incomplete. Found here are about 46,000 clones, approximately 70% of them singletons; the top ten hold about 10%. The sequence derives from a human donor with classical Hodgkin lymphoma. The rearrangement uses TRBV6-1 and TRBJ2-2, with D tentatively TRBD2 (5 bases). Sequenced material: peripheral blood mononuclear cells (PBMCs), taken at baseline. The CDR3 DNA reads as TGTGCCAGCAGTGAAATAGGTGGGAGAGGCACCGGGGAGCTGTTTTTT. It encodes CASSEIGGRGTGELFF.